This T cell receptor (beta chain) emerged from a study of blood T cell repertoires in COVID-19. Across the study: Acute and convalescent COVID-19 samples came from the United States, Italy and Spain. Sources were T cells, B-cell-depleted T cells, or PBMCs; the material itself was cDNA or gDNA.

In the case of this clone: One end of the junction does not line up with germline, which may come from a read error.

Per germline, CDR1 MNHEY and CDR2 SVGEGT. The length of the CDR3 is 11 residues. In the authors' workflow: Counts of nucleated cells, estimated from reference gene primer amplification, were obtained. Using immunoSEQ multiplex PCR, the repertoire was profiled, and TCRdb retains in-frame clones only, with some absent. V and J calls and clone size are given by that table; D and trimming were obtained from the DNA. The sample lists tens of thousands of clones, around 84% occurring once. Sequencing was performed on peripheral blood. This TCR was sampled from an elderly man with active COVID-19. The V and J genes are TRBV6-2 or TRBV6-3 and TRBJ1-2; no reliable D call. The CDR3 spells CASSYSRFMMF. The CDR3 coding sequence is TGTGCCAGCAGTTACTCGCGGTTTATGATGTTC.